Only one count was recorded for the clone carrying this T cell receptor beta chain. What it recognizes is unknown. Staining for CD45RO/CCR7/CD25/CD127/CD95/CD27 allowed sorting of CD4+ naive, central memory, regulatory and stem cell-like memory cells. CDR1 is MDHEN and CDR2 is SYDVKM in the germline V gene. V shed 6 bases, J shed 0 bases, and the junction held 4 bases outside the gene matches. This CDR3 comprises 15 residues. These data originate in a study of beta chain features in type 1 diabetes. Turning to the study itself: The patient and healthy donor groups were comparable for age, gender and cell yields.

Study-wide results and limits: No resolution was reached here on whether HLA type influences TCRB rearrangement. Moderate yet significant TCRB CDR3 shortening was seen in Type 1 diabetes patients in all four CD4+ subsets.

The whole isolated RNA underwent reverse transcription, so sequencing captured expressed TCRB transcripts. An average of roughly 980,000 reads was obtained from stem cell-like memory T cell samples. TCRdb keeps only in-frame clones here, not all; method: immunoSEQ multiplex PCR. The data hold 45,000 to 60,000 clones, with 55% to 75% observed a single time. The chain uses TRBV28 and TRBJ2-1; 8 bases are shared with TRBD2. The sample taken for sequencing was stem cell memory CD4+ T cells from blood. This clonotype was sampled from a woman between 25 and 40 years old with type 1 diabetes. As DNA, the CDR3 is TGTGCCAGCAGCTCCAGCGGGAGCTCCTACAATGAGCAGTTCTTC. Residues: CASSSSGSSYNEQFF.